A single sample is the source of the 27 T cell receptor beta chains below, sequenced in a study of blood T cell repertoires in COVID-19. Sequenced by immunoSEQ multiplex PCR; TCRdb stores in-frame clones only, minus some. The table has 200,000 to 300,000 clones, 85% to 90% seen once; the top ten hold more than 1.5%. Sequencing input: PBMCs or T cells enriched from blood (not recorded which). The source of these receptors is a man aged 35 to 55 who had recovered from COVID-19.

To note about this clone: Additional DNA sequences in this sample encode the identical CDR3. The chain uses TRBV5-4 and TRBJ1-6; 7 bases agree with TRBD1. Losses at the gene ends were 0 bases for V and 1 base for J; bases not matched to a gene: 1. Germline V gene sequence: CDR1 SGHNT, CDR2 YYREEE (reference sequence). The CDR3 loop spans 16 amino acids. CDR3 residues: CASSLDRGSYNSPLHF. The CDR3 bases are TGTGCCAGCAGCTTGGACAGGGGTTCCTATAATTCACCCCTCCACTTT.

This chain joins TRBV7-2 and TRBJ2-3; D gene ambiguous. V was shortened by 5 bases and J by 1 base, with 10 bases between the two germline ends. The CDR3 contains 14 residues. The germline gives CDR1 SGHTA, CDR2 FQGNSA. CDR3 residues: CASSPHRGTDTQYF. The CDR3, as DNA: TGTGCCAGCAGCCCCCACCGGGGCACAGATACGCAGTATTTT. The full variable domain, completed using reference TRBV7-2 and TRBJ2-3, is GAGVSQSPSNKVTEKGKDVELRCDPISGHTALYWYRQSLGQGLEFLIYFQGNSAPDKSGLPSDRFSAERTGGSVSTLTIQRTQQEDSAVYLCASSPHRGTDTQYFGPGTRLTVL.

V is TRBV6-5 and J is TRBJ2-1, with a weak D call TRBD1 (5 bases). With 2 bases removed from V and 9 bases from J, the gap between germline ends came to 11 bases. Per the germline V gene, CDR1 is MNHEY and CDR2 is SVGAGI. The CDR3 sequence is 13 residues long. The CDR3 DNA reads as TGTGCCAGCAGTTACCTTTCTCAGGGTGAGCAGTTCTTC. Residues: CASSYLSQGEQFF.

This clone was picked up one time. The chain is built from TRBV28 and TRBJ2-7; 14 bases match TRBD2. The CDR3 has 17 amino acids. Per the germline V gene, CDR1 is MDHEN and CDR2 is SYDVKM. Losses at the gene ends were 6 bases for V and 3 bases for J; bases not matched to a gene: 10. The CDR3 reads CASRKPGLAGEFYEQYF. The CDR3 DNA follows: TGTGCCAGCAGGAAACCGGGACTAGCGGGAGAATTCTACGAGCAGTACTTC. The variable domain in full, completed from reference TRBV28 and TRBJ2-7, reads DVKVTQSSRYLVKRTGEKVFLECVQDMDHENMFWYRQDPGLGLRLIYFSYDVKMKEKGDIPEGYSVSREKKERFSLILESASTNQTSMYLCASRKPGLAGEFYEQYFGPGTRLTVT.

This rearrangement joins TRBV5-5 to TRBJ1-1; 8 nucleotides agree with TRBD1. The CDR3 totals 14 residues. V shed 0 bases and J 7 bases; nucleotides not matched to a gene: 5. CDR1 is SGHKS, CDR2 YYEKEE, per germline (reference sequence). The CDR3 reads CASSLVWGQVEAFF. DNA for the CDR3: TGTGCCAGCAGCTTGGTTTGGGGACAGGTTGAAGCTTTCTTT. Using reference TRBV5-5 and TRBJ1-1 for the parts outside the CDR3, the full variable domain is DAGVTQSPTHLIKTRGQQVTLRCSPISGHKSVSWYQQVLGQGPQFIFQYYEKEERGRGNFPDRFSARQFPNYSSELNVNALLLGDSALYLCASSLVWGQVEAFFGQGTRLTVV.

In this sample, this clone turned up a few times. The V call is TRBV14, the J call TRBJ1-1; TRBD1 aligns across 7 bases. CDR3 size: 14 residues. V dropped 5 bases and J dropped 3; count of bases not matched to a gene: 6. Germline V gene lookup returns CDR1 SGHDN and CDR2 FVKESK. The CDR3 bases are TGTGCCAGCAGCACCCGGGACAGATACACTGAAGCTTTCTTT. Its protein product is CASSTRDRYTEAFF.

The genes are TRBV19 and TRBJ2-1; 7 bases align to TRBD2. This CDR3 has 15 amino acids. V was clipped by 6 bases and J by 3 bases; unmatched bases: 8. Germline values: CDR1 LNHDA, CDR2 SQIVND (reference sequence). CDR3 nucleotide sequence: TGTGCCAGTAGCCCTTTAGGGACTAACTACAATGAGCAGTTCTTC. This gives the protein CASSPLGTNYNEQFF.

CDR3 amino acids: CASSFSGGDYNEQFF. As DNA, the CDR3 is TGTGCCAGCAGCTTTAGCGGGGGAGACTACAATGAGCAGTTCTTC. The genes are TRBV7-2 and TRBJ2-1; 9 nucleotides align to TRBD2. The germline V gene encodes CDR1 SGHTA and CDR2 FQGNSA. The CDR3 consists of 15 residues. Trimming at V came to 3 bases and at J to 3 bases, leaving 3 bases not matched to a gene.

This clone was seen only once. This rearrangement joins TRBV28 to TRBJ2-5, with D uncertain. The CDR3 sequence is 13 residues long. Germline CDR1 and CDR2: MDHEN and SYDVKM. V dropped 6 bases and J dropped 9 bases, with 17 bases sitting between them. CDR3 in amino acids: CASRSAGRQAQYF. CDR3 nucleotides: TGTGCCAGCAGGTCGGCAGGAAGGCAGGCCCAGTACTTC.

The chain's CDR3 is CASSDQGRQPQHF. The CDR3 bases are TGTGCCAGCAGTGACCAGGGGCGTCAGCCCCAGCATTTT. V is TRBV2 and J is TRBJ1-5, with TRBD1 as a possible D gene (6 bases). V was clipped by 3 bases and J by 6 bases, with 9 bases between them. The CDR3 has 13 residues. The V gene's germline CDR1 is SNHLY and CDR2 FYNNEI.

This chain connects TRBV28 to TRBJ2-7, with D maybe TRBD2 (5 bases). V lost 5 bases and J 5 bases, leaving 19 bases between the germline ends. This CDR3 has 15 amino acids. CDR1 MDHEN and CDR2 SYDVKM come from the germline V gene. The DNA for the CDR3 is TGTGCCAGCAGTCCCCCCCAGCGGCCAACTGACGAGCAGTACTTC. Translation: CASSPPQRPTDEQYF. The full variable domain, completed using reference TRBV28 and TRBJ2-7, is DVKVTQSSRYLVKRTGEKVFLECVQDMDHENMFWYRQDPGLGLRLIYFSYDVKMKEKGDIPEGYSVSREKKERFSLILESASTNQTSMYLCASSPPQRPTDEQYFGPGTRLTVT.

This chain connects TRBV19 to TRBJ2-7; 10 bases line up with TRBD2. The ends lost 5 bases at V and 1 base at J; junction bases unmatched: 8. The CDR3 runs to 16 residues. Per germline, CDR1 LNHDA and CDR2 SQIVND (reference sequence). The CDR3 DNA is TGTGCCAGTAGTCTTTCCGGGACTAGCGTATCCTACGAGCAGTACTTC. It specifies CASSLSGTSVSYEQYF.

J is TRBJ2-5 and V is TRBV7-9; perhaps TRBD1 as D (5 bases). The CDR3 is made up of 15 amino acids. The germline V and J ends were trimmed by 1 base and 1 base, with 10 bases remaining between them. Germline CDR1 SEHNR, CDR2 FQNEAQ (reference sequence). CDR3 DNA sequence: TGTGCCAGCAGCTTAGAGAGACAGATCCAAGAGACCCAGTACTTC. Translated: CASSLERQIQETQYF. The variable domain in full, completed from reference TRBV7-9 and TRBJ2-5, reads DTGVSQNPRHKITKRGQNVTFRCDPISEHNRLYWYRQTLGQGPEFLTYFQNEAQLEKSRLLSDRFSAERPKGSFSTLEIQRTEQGDSAMYLCASSLERQIQETQYFGPGTRLLVL.

The V gene is TRBV19, the J gene TRBJ1-2, with 7 nucleotides matching TRBD1. Germline assignment: CDR1 LNHDA and CDR2 SQIVND (reference sequence). V lost 3 bases, J lost 8 bases, and 12 bases stayed unmatched. CDR3 length equals 15 residues. The chain's CDR3 is CASSIFFVRDSGYTF. Written as DNA, the CDR3 is TGTGCCAGTAGTATTTTTTTCGTCCGGGACAGCGGCTACACCTTC.

The gene calls are TRBV27 and TRBJ1-6; D is unclear. Germline loops: CDR1 MNHEY, CDR2 SMNVEV (reference sequence). The V end was cut by 7 bases, the J end by 4 bases, with 11 bases between. The CDR3 spans 14 residues. The CDR3 nucleotides read TGTGCCAGCACCTCGCGGACTTATAATTCACCCCTCCACTTT. This translates into CASTSRTYNSPLHF.

This clone has a handful of counts. The chain uses TRBV6-5 and TRBJ2-7, with 9 bases lining up with TRBD1. CDR3 length: 14 amino acids. With 2 bases clipped from V and 3 bases from J, the junction kept 2 bases outside the gene matches. The germline V gene encodes CDR1 MNHEY and CDR2 SVGAGI. CDR3 in amino acids: CASSYRDRDYEQYF. The CDR3 coding sequence is TGTGCCAGCAGTTACCGGGACAGGGACTACGAGCAGTACTTC.

This chain uses TRBV24-1 with TRBJ2-2; tentative D call: TRBD2 (6 bases). Germline V gene data show CDR1 as KGHDR and CDR2 as SFDVKD. The ends were cut back, 7 bases at V and 7 bases at J, with 12 bases in the middle. CDR3 length: 13 residues. The CDR3 here is CATREAGGGELFF. In DNA form, the CDR3 reads TGTGCCACCAGAGAAGCGGGCGGCGGGGAGCTGTTTTTT.

This chain links TRBV27 with TRBJ1-2; 7 bases line up with TRBD1. The ends lost 0 bases at V and 0 bases at J; junction bases unmatched: 7. In germline, CDR1 is MNHEY, CDR2 SMNVEV (reference sequence). This CDR3 has 17 amino acids. The CDR3 spells CASSLSGQVLANYGYTF. CDR3 coding DNA: TGTGCCAGCAGTTTATCCGGACAGGTTCTAGCTAACTATGGCTACACCTTC.

J is TRBJ1-4 and V is TRBV4-1; D gene ambiguous. This CDR3 region has 15 residues. CDR1 is MGHRA, CDR2 YSYEKL, per germline. V lost 0 bases and J 8 bases, leaving 13 bases between the germline ends. CDR3 in DNA: TGCGCCAGCAGCCAAGACGGGGATACGTGGGAAAAACTGTTTTTT. Protein product: CASSQDGDTWEKLFF.

This clone came up a few times. The J gene is TRBJ1-5, the V gene TRBV7-2, with D perhaps matching TRBD1 (6 bases). V lost 2 bases and J 1 base, leaving 15 bases between the germline ends. This CDR3 comprises 17 residues. The V gene's germline CDR1 is SGHTA and CDR2 FQGNSA. The CDR3 loop reads CASSLYRGAGSNQPQHF. CDR3 nucleotide sequence: TGTGCCAGCAGCTTATACCGGGGGGCAGGGAGCAATCAGCCCCAGCATTTT.

The V gene is TRBV9, the J gene TRBJ2-3; the D gene is possibly TRBD1 (5 bases). Trimming left V 4 bases short and J 4 bases short, with 10 bases between. Germline V CDR1 and CDR2: SGDLS, YYNGEE. CDR3 length equals 13 residues. CDR3 nucleotide sequence: TGTGCCAGCAGCCCCACCAGGGCAGATACGCAGTATTTT. This sequence encodes CASSPTRADTQYF.

The chain has TRBV19 and TRBJ1-2, with 7 bases fitting TRBD1. Trimming took 5 bases from V and 4 from J; bases not matched to a gene: 7. CDR1 and CDR2 from the germline V gene are LNHDA and SQIVND (reference sequence). CDR3 length: 14 amino acids. CDR3 sequence reads: CASSPLDRTYGYTF. CDR3 bases: TGTGCCAGTAGTCCCTTGGACAGGACCTATGGCTACACCTTC. Full variable domain (rest looked up from reference TRBV19 and TRBJ1-2): DGGITQSPKYLFRKEGQNVTLSCEQNLNHDAMYWYRQDPGQGLRLIYYSQIVNDFQKGDIAEGYSVSREKKESFPLTVTSAQKNPTAFYLCASSPLDRTYGYTFGSGTRLTVV.

The chain joins TRBV7-9 to TRBJ2-2, with TRBD1 as a possible D gene (6 bases). V lost 1 base and J lost 4, with 13 bases in between. Germline loops: CDR1 SEHNR, CDR2 FQNEAQ (reference sequence). The CDR3 totals 16 residues. The CDR3 sequence: CASSLGYREPTGELFF. In nucleotides, the CDR3 is TGTGCCAGCAGCTTAGGCTACAGGGAACCCACCGGGGAGCTGTTTTTT.

The chain links TRBV24-1 to TRBJ1-3, with 11 positions matching TRBD1. Germline lookup yields CDR1 KGHDR and CDR2 SFDVKD. CDR3 length equals 24 residues. J lost 1 base, V lost 3 bases, and 25 bases had no gene match. CDR3 loop: CATSDPSFPDRGPVFVSSGNTIYF. DNA for the CDR3: TGTGCCACCAGTGATCCGTCTTTCCCGGACAGGGGGCCCGTATTCGTATCTTCTGGAAACACCATATATTTT.

CDR3 loop: CASTWGGARETQYF. The DNA of the CDR3 is TGTGCCAGCACTTGGGGTGGGGCAAGGGAGACCCAGTACTTC. The chain combines TRBV7-8 with TRBJ2-5; a possible D gene is TRBD1 (5 bases). The CDR3 spans 14 residues. Germline-derived CDR1 and CDR2 are SGHVS and FQNEAQ. V was clipped by 7 bases and J by 5 bases, with 17 bases between them.

This clone was observed a handful of times. This sequence joins TRBV30 and TRBJ2-7; no firm D call. Germline-derived CDR1 and CDR2 are GTSNPN and SVGIG (reference sequence). The CDR3 extends over 13 amino acids. V was shortened by 3 bases and J by 5 bases, with 14 bases between the two germline ends. The CDR3 DNA reads TGTGCCTGGAGGCGTCCTAGGAGCGACGAGCAGTACTTC. Protein: CAWRRPRSDEQYF.

The chain carries TRBV6-2 or TRBV6-3 and TRBJ2-5; unclear D gene. Germline CDR1 is MNHEY and CDR2 is SVGEGT. The CDR3 sequence is 14 residues long. V was clipped by 2 bases and J by 1 base, with 8 bases between them. CDR3 sequence: CASSYDGLQETQYF. CDR3 DNA sequence: TGTGCCAGCAGTTACGATGGCCTCCAAGAGACCCAGTACTTC.